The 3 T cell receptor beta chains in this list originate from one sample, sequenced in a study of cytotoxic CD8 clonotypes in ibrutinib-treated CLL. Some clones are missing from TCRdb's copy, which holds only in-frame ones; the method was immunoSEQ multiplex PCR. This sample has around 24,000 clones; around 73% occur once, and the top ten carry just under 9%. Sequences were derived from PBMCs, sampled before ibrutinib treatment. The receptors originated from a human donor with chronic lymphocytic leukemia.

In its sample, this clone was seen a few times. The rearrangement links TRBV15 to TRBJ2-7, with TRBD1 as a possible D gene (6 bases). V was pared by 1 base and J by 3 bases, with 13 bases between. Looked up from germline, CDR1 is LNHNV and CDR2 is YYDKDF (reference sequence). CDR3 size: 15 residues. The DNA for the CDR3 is TGTGCCACCAGCAGAGCCGGGACAACAAGCTACGAGCAGTACTTC. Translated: CATSRAGTTSYEQYF.

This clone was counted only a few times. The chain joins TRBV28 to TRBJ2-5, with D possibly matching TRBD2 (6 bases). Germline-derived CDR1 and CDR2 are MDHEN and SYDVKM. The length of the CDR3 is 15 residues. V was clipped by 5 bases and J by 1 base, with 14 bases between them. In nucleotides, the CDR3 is TGTGCCAGCAGTCTACCCCGGGACTTCCAAGAGACCCAGTACTTC. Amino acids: CASSLPRDFQETQYF. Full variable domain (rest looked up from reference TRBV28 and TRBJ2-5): DVKVTQSSRYLVKRTGEKVFLECVQDMDHENMFWYRQDPGLGLRLIYFSYDVKMKEKGDIPEGYSVSREKKERFSLILESASTNQTSMYLCASSLPRDFQETQYFGPGTRLLVL.

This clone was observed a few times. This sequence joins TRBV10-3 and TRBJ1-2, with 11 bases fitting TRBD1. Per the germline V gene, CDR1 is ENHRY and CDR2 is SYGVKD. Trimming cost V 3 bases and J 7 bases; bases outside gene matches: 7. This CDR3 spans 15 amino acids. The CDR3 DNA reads TGTGCCATCAGTGATTCCGGGACAGGGGGTGGTGGCTACACCTTC. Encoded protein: CAISDSGTGGGGYTF.